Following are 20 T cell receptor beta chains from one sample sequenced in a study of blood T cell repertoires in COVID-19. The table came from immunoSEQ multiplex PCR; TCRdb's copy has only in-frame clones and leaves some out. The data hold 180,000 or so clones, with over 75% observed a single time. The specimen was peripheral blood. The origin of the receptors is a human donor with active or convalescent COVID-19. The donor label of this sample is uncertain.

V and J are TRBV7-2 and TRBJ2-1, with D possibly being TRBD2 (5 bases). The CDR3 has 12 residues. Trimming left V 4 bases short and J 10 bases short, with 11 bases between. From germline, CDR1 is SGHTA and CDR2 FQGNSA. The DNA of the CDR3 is TGTGCCAGCAGCTGGGATGAGGGAGAGCAGTTCTTC. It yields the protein CASSWDEGEQFF.

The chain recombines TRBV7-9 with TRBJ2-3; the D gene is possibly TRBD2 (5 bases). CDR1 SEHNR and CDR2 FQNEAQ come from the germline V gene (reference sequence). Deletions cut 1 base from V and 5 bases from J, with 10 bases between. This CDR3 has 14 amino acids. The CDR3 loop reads CASSLGVGGDTQYF. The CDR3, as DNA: TGTGCCAGCAGCTTAGGCGTTGGAGGAGATACGCAGTATTTT.

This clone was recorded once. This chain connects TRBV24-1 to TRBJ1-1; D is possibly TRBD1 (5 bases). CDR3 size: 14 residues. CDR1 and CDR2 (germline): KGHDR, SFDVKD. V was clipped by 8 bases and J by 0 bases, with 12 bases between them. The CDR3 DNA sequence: TGTGCCACCATGGAGGGGCCTATGAACACTGAAGCTTTCTTT. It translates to CATMEGPMNTEAFF.

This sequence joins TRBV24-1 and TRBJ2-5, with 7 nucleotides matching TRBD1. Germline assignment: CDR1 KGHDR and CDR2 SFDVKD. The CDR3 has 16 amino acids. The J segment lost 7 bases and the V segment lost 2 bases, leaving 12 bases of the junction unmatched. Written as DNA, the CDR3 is TGTGCCACCAGTGATTCGACGACAGGGTGGTTCGGGACCCAGTACTTC. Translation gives CATSDSTTGWFGTQYF.

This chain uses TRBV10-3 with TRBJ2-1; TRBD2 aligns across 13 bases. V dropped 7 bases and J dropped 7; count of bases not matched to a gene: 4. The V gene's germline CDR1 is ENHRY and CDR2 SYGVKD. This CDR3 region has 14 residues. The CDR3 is CAIKGTSGINEQFF. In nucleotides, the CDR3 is TGTGCCATCAAGGGGACTAGCGGGATTAATGAGCAGTTCTTC.

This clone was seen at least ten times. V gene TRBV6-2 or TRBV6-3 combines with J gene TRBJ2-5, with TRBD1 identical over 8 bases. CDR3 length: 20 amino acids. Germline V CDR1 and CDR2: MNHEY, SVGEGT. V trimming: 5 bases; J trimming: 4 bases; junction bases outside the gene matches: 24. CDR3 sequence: CASSLRFDVWVVRGPETQYF. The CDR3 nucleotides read TGTGCCAGCAGTCTCCGGTTTGACGTGTGGGTTGTCAGGGGGCCAGAGACCCAGTACTTC.

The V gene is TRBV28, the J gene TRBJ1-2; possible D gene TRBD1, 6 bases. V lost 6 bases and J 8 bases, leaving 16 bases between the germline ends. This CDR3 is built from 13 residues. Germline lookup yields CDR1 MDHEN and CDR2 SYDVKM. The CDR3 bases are TGTGCCAGCAGGCGATCAGGGGTAGGCGGCTACACCTTC. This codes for CASRRSGVGGYTF.

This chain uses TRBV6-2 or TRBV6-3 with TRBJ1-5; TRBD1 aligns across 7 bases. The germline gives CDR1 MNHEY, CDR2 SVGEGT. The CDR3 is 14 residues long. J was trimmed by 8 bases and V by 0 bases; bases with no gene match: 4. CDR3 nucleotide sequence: TGTGCCAGCAGTTACTCGGGGACAGAAAAGCCCCAGCATTTT. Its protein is CASSYSGTEKPQHF.

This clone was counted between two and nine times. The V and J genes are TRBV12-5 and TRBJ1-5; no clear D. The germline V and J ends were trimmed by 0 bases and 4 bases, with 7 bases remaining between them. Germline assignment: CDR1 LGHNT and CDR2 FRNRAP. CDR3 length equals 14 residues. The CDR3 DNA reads TGTGCTAGTGGTTTGGTTGGGCCGAATCAGCCCCAGCATTTT. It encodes CASGLVGPNQPQHF.

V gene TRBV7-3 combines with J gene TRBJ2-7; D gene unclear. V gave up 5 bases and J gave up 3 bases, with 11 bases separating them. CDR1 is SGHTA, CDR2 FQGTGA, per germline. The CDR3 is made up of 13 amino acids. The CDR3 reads CASSPPECYEQYF. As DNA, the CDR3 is TGTGCCAGCAGCCCCCCGGAGTGCTACGAGCAGTACTTC.

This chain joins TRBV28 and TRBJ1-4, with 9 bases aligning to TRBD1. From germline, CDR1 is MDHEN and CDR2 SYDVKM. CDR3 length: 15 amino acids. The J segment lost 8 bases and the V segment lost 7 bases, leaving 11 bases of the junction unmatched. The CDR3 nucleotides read TGTGCCAGCACCCTCCCGACAGGGGGAAGGGAAAAACTGTTTTTT. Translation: CASTLPTGGREKLFF.

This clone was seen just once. CDR3 sequence: CASSRTRLSGGEGTDTQYF. The CDR3 DNA reads TGCGCCAGCAGTCGAACTAGACTTAGCGGGGGGGAGGGTACAGATACGCAGTATTTT. The rearrangement links TRBV4-1 to TRBJ2-3; 11 bases match TRBD2. There are 19 residues in the CDR3. V lost 6 bases, J lost 3 bases, and 17 bases stayed unmatched. Germline V gene sequence: CDR1 MGHRA, CDR2 YSYEKL.

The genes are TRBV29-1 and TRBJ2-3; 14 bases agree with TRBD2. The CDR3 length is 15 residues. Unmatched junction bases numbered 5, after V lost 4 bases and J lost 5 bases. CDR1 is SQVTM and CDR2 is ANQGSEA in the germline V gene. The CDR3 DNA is TGCAGCGTTGGGATAGGACTAGCGGGGGGAGATACGCAGTATTTT. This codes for CSVGIGLAGGDTQYF.

CDR3 loop: CASSLDISHTNEKLFF. The CDR3 DNA is TGTGCCAGCAGCCTTGACATCTCACATACTAATGAAAAACTGTTTTTT. The chain couples TRBV6-2 or TRBV6-3 to TRBJ1-4; the D is unclear. V lost 6 bases and J 2 bases, leaving 16 bases between the germline ends. This CDR3 comprises 16 residues. CDR1 is MNHEY and CDR2 is SVGEGT in the germline V gene.

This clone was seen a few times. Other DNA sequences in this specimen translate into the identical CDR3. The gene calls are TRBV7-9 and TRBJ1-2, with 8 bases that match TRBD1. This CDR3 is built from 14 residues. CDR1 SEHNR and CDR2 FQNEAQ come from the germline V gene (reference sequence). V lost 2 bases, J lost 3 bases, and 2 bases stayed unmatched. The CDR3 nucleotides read TGTGCCAGCAGCTTAAACAGGGGGGACTATGGCTACACCTTC. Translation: CASSLNRGDYGYTF. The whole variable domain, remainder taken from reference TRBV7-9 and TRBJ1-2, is DTGVSQNPRHKITKRGQNVTFRCDPISEHNRLYWYRQTLGQGPEFLTYFQNEAQLEKSRLLSDRFSAERPKGSFSTLEIQRTEQGDSAMYLCASSLNRGDYGYTFGSGTRLTVV.

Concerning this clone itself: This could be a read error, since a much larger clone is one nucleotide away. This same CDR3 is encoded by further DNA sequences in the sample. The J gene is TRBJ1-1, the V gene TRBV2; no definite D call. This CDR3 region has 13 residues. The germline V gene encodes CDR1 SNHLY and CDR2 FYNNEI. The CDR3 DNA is TGTGCTAGCAGCCGCGGCGAGGGCACTGAAGCTTTCTTT. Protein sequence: CASSRGEGTEAFF.

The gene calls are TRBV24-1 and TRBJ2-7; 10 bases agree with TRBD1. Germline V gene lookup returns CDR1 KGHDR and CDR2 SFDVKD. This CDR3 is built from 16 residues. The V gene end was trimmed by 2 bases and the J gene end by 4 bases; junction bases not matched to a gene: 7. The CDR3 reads CATSDSGTGVHYEQYF. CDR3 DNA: TGTGCCACCAGTGATTCAGGGACAGGGGTCCATTACGAGCAGTACTTC.

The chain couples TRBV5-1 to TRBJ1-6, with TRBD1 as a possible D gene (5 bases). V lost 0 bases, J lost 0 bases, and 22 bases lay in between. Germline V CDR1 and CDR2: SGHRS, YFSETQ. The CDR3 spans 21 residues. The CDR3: CASSLAGSTGTGSSYNSPLHF. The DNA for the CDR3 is TGCGCCAGCAGCTTGGCAGGCAGCACCGGGACCGGGAGCTCCTATAATTCACCCCTCCACTTT. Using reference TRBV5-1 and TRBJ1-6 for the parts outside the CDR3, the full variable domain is KAGVTQTPRYLIKTRGQQVTLSCSPISGHRSVSWYQQTPGQGLQFLFEYFSETQRNKGNFPGRFSGRQFSNSRSEMNVSTLELGDSALYLCASSLAGSTGTGSSYNSPLHFGNGTRLTVT.

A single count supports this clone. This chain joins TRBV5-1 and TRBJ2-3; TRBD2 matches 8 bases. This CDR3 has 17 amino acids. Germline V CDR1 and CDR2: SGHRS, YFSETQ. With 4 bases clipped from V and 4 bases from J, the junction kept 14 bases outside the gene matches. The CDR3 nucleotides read TGCGCCAGCAGCGCCAGGAAGGCGGGAGGTCCCCCAGATACGCAGTATTTT. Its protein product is CASSARKAGGPPDTQYF.

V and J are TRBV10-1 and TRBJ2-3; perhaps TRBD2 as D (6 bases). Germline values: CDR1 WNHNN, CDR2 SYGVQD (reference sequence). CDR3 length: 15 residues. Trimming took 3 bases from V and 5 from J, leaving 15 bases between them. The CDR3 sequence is CASSEKGRHEDTQYF. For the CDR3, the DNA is TGCGCCAGCAGTGAAAAAGGGAGGCATGAAGATACGCAGTATTTT.